The source of this T cell receptor beta chain is a study of human T cells and chemical hapten exposure. This clonotype was recorded at least ten times. Its antigen is currently unknown. Unique molecular identifiers were attached to individual cDNA molecules within the library. TCRdb processed the RACE reads anew with MiXCR; each CDR3 protein has one entry. The profile shows tens of thousands of distinct CDR3 sequences, 9.8% of them singletons. General study findings and limits: The formation of large CDR3 similarity clusters by expanded TCRs significantly exceeded that of controls.

The germline V and J ends were trimmed by 3 bases and 1 base, with 13 bases remaining between them. The CDR3 runs to 16 residues. Germline lookup yields CDR1 KGHDR and CDR2 SFDVKD. Time point reported: patch test 1, 2 weeks after DPC sensitization. Specified treatment: therapeutic diphenylcyclopropenone sensitization with weekly scalp DPC. The TCR sequence derives from a woman aged 40 to 49 with alopecia areata. Some clones in this sample may be carry-over from other donors' samples. The V call is TRBV24-1, the J call TRBJ2-3; no firm D call. The source material was whole blood, sampled in connection with sensitization to the hapten diphenylcyclopropenone (DPC). This CDR3 reads CATSDTSASGTDTQYF. The CDR3 DNA reads TGTGCCACCAGTGATACGTCCGCTAGTGGCACAGATACGCAGTATTTT.